This T cell receptor (beta chain) stems from a study of blood T cell repertoires in COVID-19. Libraries were prepared by immunoSEQ multiplex PCR; TCRdb keeps only in-frame clonotypes and omits some of them. The repertoire holds 150,000 to 200,000 clones, with 80% to 90% as singletons. Germline CDR1 GTSNPN, CDR2 SVGIG (reference sequence). The CDR3 totals 15 residues. V dropped 2 bases and J dropped 4 bases, with 15 bases sitting between them. This chain joins TRBV30 and TRBJ2-1; the D gene is possibly TRBD2 (5 bases). What was sequenced was peripheral blood. The origin of this receptor is a man in his forties or fifties with active or convalescent COVID-19. The DNA of the CDR3 is TGTGCCTGGAGTACCGGGATAGGAGTATACAATGAGCAGTTCTTC. This translates into CAWSTGIGVYNEQFF. The full variable domain, rest sourced from reference TRBV30 and TRBJ2-1, is SQTIHQWPATLVQPVGSPLSLECTVEGTSNPNLYWYRQAAGRGLQLLFYSVGIGQISSEVPQNLSASRPQDRQFILSSKKLLLSDSGFYLCAWSTGIGVYNEQFFGPGTRLTVL.